This entry features one TCR beta chain sequence. Its specificity is not known. The CDR3 has 14 residues. V was pared by 3 bases and J by 0 bases, with 6 bases between. A single record per CDR3 protein comes from TCRdb applying MiXCR to the reads. The table lists around 500,000 distinct CDR3 sequences, approximately 46% of them singletons, with about 45% in the top ten. The sample is drawn from a study of T cell repertoires in cytomegalovirus infection. Study-level background: HLA-B-restricted CMV epitopes that are well studied, plus recently identified HLA-C-restricted ones, were used by the study. Both CMV infection and a matching HLA type were indicated by public TCR beta signatures.

Study results and caveats: Accumulated public TCR beta family frequency recognized individuals carrying CMV together with the relevant HLA. HLA-C-restricted CMV clonotypes gave the most frequent clonotype in two of eight donors.

The chain uses TRBV12-3 or TRBV12-4 and TRBJ1-3; the D is unclear. This specimen consisted of cultured PBMCs, obtained from culture after CMV antigen stimulation. The clonotype was recovered from a human donor in good health (CMV status not recorded). Some clones in this sample may be carry-over from other donors' samples. This CDR3 reads CASSFYTSGNTIYF. DNA of the CDR3: TGTGCCAGCAGTTTTTACACCTCTGGAAACACCATATATTTT.